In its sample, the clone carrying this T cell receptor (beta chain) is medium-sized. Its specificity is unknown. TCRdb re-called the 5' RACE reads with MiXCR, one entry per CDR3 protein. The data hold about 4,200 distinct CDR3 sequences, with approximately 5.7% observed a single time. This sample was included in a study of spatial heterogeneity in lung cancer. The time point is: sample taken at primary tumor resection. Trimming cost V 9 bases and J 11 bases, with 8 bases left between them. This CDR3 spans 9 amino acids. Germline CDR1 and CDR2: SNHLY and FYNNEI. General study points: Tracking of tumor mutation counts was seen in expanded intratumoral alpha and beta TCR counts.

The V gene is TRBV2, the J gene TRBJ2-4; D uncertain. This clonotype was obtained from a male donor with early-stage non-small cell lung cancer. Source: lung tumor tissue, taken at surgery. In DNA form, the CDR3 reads TGTGCCAGGACGGTCTTTCAGTACTTC. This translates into CARTVFQYF.